The present T cell receptor beta chain was sequenced within a study of control samples from healthy donors and cancer patients. Produced via immunoSEQ multiplex PCR; TCRdb's table is partial and in-frame only. The sample has 250,000 to 300,000 clones; almost 85% are singletons. The CDR3 spans 16 residues. Germline V gene sequence: CDR1 SGHDN, CDR2 FVKESK. Between the trimmed V and J ends, which lost 6 bases and 0 bases, there was a span of 12 bases. The TCR was taken from a woman aged 60 to 75 with lung cancer. The V gene is TRBV14, the J gene TRBJ1-6, with D unresolved. The sequencing input was PBMCs. The chain's CDR3 is CASSPTLSSYNSPLHF. The CDR3, as DNA: TGTGCCAGCAGTCCGACTCTAAGCTCCTATAATTCACCCCTCCACTTT.